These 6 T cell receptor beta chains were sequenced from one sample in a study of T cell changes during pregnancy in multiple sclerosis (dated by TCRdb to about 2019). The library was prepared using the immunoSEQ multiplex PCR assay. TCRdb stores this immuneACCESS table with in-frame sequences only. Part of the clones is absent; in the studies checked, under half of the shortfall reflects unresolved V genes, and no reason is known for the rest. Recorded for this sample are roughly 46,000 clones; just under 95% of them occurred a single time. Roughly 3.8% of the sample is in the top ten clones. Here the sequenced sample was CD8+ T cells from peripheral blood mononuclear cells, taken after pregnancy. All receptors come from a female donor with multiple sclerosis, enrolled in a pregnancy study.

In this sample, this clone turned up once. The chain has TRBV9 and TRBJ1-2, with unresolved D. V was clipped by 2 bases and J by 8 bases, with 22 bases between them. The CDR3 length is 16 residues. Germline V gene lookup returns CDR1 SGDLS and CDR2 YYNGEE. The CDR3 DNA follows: TGTGCCAGCAGCGTTCCATTCGGTAAAGGAGCGGAAGGCTACACCTTC. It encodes CASSVPFGKGAEGYTF.

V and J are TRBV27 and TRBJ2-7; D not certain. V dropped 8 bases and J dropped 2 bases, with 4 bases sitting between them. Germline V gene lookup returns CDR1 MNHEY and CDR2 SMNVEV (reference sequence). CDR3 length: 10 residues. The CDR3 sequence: CASGAYEQYF. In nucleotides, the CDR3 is TGTGCCAGCGGAGCCTACGAGCAGTACTTC.

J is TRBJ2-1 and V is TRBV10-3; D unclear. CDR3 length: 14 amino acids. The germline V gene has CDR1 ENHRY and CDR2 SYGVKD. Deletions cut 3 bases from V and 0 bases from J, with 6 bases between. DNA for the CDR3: TGTGCCATCAGTGAACAGAGCTCCTACAATGAGCAGTTCTTC. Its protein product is CAISEQSSYNEQFF.

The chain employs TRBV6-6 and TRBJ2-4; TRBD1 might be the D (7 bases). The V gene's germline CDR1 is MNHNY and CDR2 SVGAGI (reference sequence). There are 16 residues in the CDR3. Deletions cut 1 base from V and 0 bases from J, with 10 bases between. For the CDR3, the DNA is TGTGCCAGCAGTTACTTTCAGGGGGGAGCCAAAAACATTCAGTACTTC. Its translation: CASSYFQGGAKNIQYF.

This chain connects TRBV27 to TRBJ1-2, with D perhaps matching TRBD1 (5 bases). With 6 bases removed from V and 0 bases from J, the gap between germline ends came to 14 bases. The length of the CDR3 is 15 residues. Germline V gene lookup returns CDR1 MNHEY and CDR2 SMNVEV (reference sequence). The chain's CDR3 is CASRAMGRANYGYTF. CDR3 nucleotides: TGTGCCAGCAGGGCAATGGGCAGGGCTAACTATGGCTACACCTTC.

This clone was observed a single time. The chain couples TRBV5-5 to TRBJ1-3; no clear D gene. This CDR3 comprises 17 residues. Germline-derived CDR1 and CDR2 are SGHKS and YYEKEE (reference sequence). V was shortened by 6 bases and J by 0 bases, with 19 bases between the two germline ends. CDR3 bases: TGTGCCAGCACCGGACTTCCTACAGATTCCTCTGGAAACACCATATATTTT. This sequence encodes CASTGLPTDSSGNTIYF.